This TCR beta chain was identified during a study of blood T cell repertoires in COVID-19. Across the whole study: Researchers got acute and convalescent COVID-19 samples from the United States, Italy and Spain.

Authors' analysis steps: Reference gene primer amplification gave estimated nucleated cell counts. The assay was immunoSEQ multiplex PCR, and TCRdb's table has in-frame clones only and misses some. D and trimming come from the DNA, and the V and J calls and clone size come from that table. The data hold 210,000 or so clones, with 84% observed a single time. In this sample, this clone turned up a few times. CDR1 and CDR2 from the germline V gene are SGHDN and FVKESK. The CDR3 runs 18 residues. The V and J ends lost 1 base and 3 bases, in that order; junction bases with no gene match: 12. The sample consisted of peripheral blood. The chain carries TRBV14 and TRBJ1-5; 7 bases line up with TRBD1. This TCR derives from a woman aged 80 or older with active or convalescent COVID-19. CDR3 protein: CASSQGFEGAWFNQPQHF. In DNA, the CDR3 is TGTGCCAGCAGCCAAGGCTTTGAGGGGGCTTGGTTCAATCAGCCCCAGCATTTT. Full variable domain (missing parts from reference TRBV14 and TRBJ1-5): EAGVTQFPSHSVIEKGQTVTLRCDPISGHDNLYWYRRVMGKEIKFLLHFVKESKQDESGMPNNRFLAERTGGTYSTLKVQPAELEDSGVYFCASSQGFEGAWFNQPQHFGDGTRLSIL.